This is a list of T cell receptor beta chains from one sample in a study of blood T cell repertoires in COVID-19. The data were produced by immunoSEQ multiplex PCR, yet TCRdb's version contains in-frame clones alone and is incomplete. This table holds about 370,000 clones, roughly 90% found once. The specimen was peripheral blood. The receptors were gathered from a woman in her 30s with COVID-19, enrolled during active disease. Each CDR3 is given with its conserved first and last residue. Fields, in order: D gene, clone size, J gene, V gene, CDR3 DNA, CDR3 protein. The D gene is left open where the match is weak. Clone size, where shown, is once, few, many, or a class for clones that have expanded.

-,-,TRBJ2-5,TRBV4-1,TGCGCCAGCAGCTACCCTGGACAGCGAGTCCAAGAGACCCAGTACTTC,CASSYPGQRVQETQYF
-,once,TRBJ1-4,TRBV5-8,TGTGCCAGCACCCTCCGGGACACCTTACCGGAGGAAAAACTGTTTTTT,CASTLRDTLPEEKLFF
-,-,TRBJ1-4,TRBV6-5,TGTGCCAGTGGTAGGGGCGATGAAAAACTGTTTTTT,CASGRGDEKLFF
TRBD2,-,TRBJ2-4,TRBV28,TGTGCCAGCAGTTCGGGAGGGATTGGGCAGGTCGCCGCCCCGGACATTCAGTACTTC,CASSSGGIGQVAAPDIQYF
-,-,TRBJ2-7,TRBV6-6,TGTGCCAGCACCCCAATAGGGGGGGTCTTCGAGCAGTACTTC,CASTPIGGVFEQYF
TRBD2,-,TRBJ2-1,TRBV19,TGTGCCAGTAGTATAGGGACTAGCGGGAGCGATGAGCAGTTCTTC,CASSIGTSGSDEQFF
-,-,TRBJ2-7,TRBV27,TGTGCCAGCAGTTTCATTGCACACTACGAGCAGTACTTC,CASSFIAHYEQYF
-,-,TRBJ2-2,TRBV7-2,TGTGCCAGCAGCCAATCCCGGGACACCGGGGAGCTGTTTTTT,CASSQSRDTGELFF
TRBD1,-,TRBJ1-1,TRBV27,TGTGCCAGCAGTCCCCAAATCCCGGGACAGGGGGCGCGGACTGAAGCTTTCTTT,CASSPQIPGQGARTEAFF
TRBD1,-,TRBJ1-6,TRBV4-3,TGCGCCAGCAGCCAACGACAGGGGCCCGGTAATTCACCCCTCCACTTT,CASSQRQGPGNSPLHF
TRBD1,-,TRBJ1-2,TRBV28,TGTGCCAGCAGTGCCGGACAGGGGTATGGCTACACCTTC,CASSAGQGYGYTF
TRBD2,-,TRBJ2-1,TRBV4-1,TGCGCCAGCAGCCGGATGGGACTAGCGGGAGCTGAGCAGTTCTTC,CASSRMGLAGAEQFF
-,once,TRBJ1-1,TRBV5-5,TGTGCCAGCAGCTCGGATCAGAGTATGCGGGGGGTTGAAGCTTTCTTT,CASSSDQSMRGVEAFF
-,-,TRBJ2-5,TRBV21-1,TGTGCCAGCAGCATGACCCCCTTAATTACAGGGTATCTTGTTCTCGAGACCCAGTACTTC,CASSMTPLITGYLVLETQYF
-,-,TRBJ1-5,TRBV6-5,TGTGCCAGCAGTTACTCGGGAGATAGCAATCAGCCCCAGCATTTT,CASSYSGDSNQPQHF
TRBD1,-,TRBJ1-5,TRBV6-2/TRBV6-3,TGTGCCAGCAGTATCTGGACAGGGCCGGGGAGCAATCAGCCCCAGCATTTT,CASSIWTGPGSNQPQHF
TRBD1,-,TRBJ1-5,TRBV18,TGTGCCAGCTCCCCGGGACAGGGCAATCAGCCCCAGCATTTT,CASSPGQGNQPQHF
-,-,TRBJ1-5,TRBV5-5,TGTGCCAGCAGCTCAACAGGTCAACGCAATCAGCCCCAGCATTTT,CASSSTGQRNQPQHF
-,-,TRBJ2-1,TRBV6-5,TGTGCCAGCAGTATTTCCCTGCGCGGGAATGAGCAGTTCTTC,CASSISLRGNEQFF
TRBD2,-,TRBJ2-5,TRBV6-5,TGTGCCAGCAGTTACTCCTTAGCGGGAGGGGAGACCCAGTACTTC,CASSYSLAGGETQYF
-,-,TRBJ2-3,TRBV5-1,TGCGCCAGCAGCTCCAATAGCGGCTTCACAGATACGCAGTATTTT,CASSSNSGFTDTQYF
TRBD1,-,TRBJ1-4,TRBV28,TGTGCCAGCAGTGCGGACAGGGAAGGGTCTAAGGAAAAACTGTTTTTT,CASSADREGSKEKLFF
TRBD2,once,TRBJ2-1,TRBV27,TGTGCCAGCAGTTTATCTTATAGAGGGGTGACTAGCGGATACAATGAGCAGTTCTTC,CASSLSYRGVTSGYNEQFF
TRBD1,-,TRBJ2-1,TRBV24-1,TGTGCCACCAGTGAGCCTAACAGGGGAGCTTACAATGAGCAGTTCTTC,CATSEPNRGAYNEQFF
-,-,TRBJ2-2,TRBV29-1,TGCAGCGTTGAAGAGCAGGGTGACGCCGGGGAGCTGTTTTTT,CSVEEQGDAGELFF
TRBD1,-,TRBJ2-2,TRBV19,TGTGCCGGCCGGGACAGGGGGACCGGGGAGCTGTTTTTT,CAGRDRGTGELFF
TRBD1,once,TRBJ1-2,TRBV5-4,TGTGCCAGCAGCCGGTGGACAGGGGGCTATGGCTACACCTTC,CASSRWTGGYGYTF
TRBD1,-,TRBJ1-3,TRBV5-8,TGTGCCAGCAGCTTCAGGGGGAGCTCTGGAAACACCATATATTTT,CASSFRGSSGNTIYF
TRBD1,few,TRBJ1-2,TRBV4-2,TGTGCCAGCAGCCTAGTTTTAAGCCCTACAGGGGAGTATTATGGCTACACCTTC,CASSLVLSPTGEYYGYTF
-,-,TRBJ2-1,TRBV12-3/TRBV12-4,TGTGCCAGCAGTTTGTGGGGCCGGAATGAGCAGTTCTTC,CASSLWGRNEQFF
TRBD2,-,TRBJ2-3,TRBV7-9,TGTGCCAGCAGCCCCCTCGGGACCGGGGGGGCAGATACGCAGTATTTT,CASSPLGTGGADTQYF
TRBD2,-,TRBJ2-1,TRBV7-2,TGTGCCAGCAGCCCCGGGACTAGCGGCAACAATGAGCAGTTCTTC,CASSPGTSGNNEQFF
-,-,TRBJ2-3,TRBV6-5,TGTGCCAGCACCCAGAGGATGGCTAGCTCGTGGTATTTT,CASTQRMASSWYF
-,-,TRBJ2-5,TRBV5-1,TGCGCCAGCAGCCCTTACAGTACGCAAGAGACCCAGTACTTC,CASSPYSTQETQYF
-,few,TRBJ2-4,TRBV4-2,TGTGCCAGCAGGGGACTAGCCAAAAACATTCAGTACTTC,CASRGLAKNIQYF
-,-,TRBJ2-7,TRBV10-1,TGCGCCAGCAGTGAGTCAGGCGGGGCTGGAGAGCAGTACTTC,CASSESGGAGEQYF
-,-,TRBJ1-1,TRBV6-5,TGTGCCAGCAGATGGAGGATGAACACTGAAGCTTTCTTT,CASRWRMNTEAFF